This T cell receptor (beta chain) was documented in a study of T-cell reconstitution after alpha-beta-depleted transplantation in children. Points from the study as a whole: T-cell numbers and diversity one year post-transplant derived largely from freshly generated T cells. Where alpha-beta T cells came from about two months after transplant was reportedly several hundred expanded graft clones. For some patients, TCRbeta diversity was high at day 60 because of recipient T cells and thymic progenitors that survived.

The CDR3 has 15 residues. Germline CDR1 and CDR2: PRHDT and FYEKMQ (reference sequence). V was pared by 7 bases and J by 3 bases, with 10 bases of the junction left unmatched. The library targeted TCRbeta and was prepared with unique molecular identifiers. TCRdb called the PCR reads again in MiXCR, with one record for every CDR3 protein. Here the sample spans 780,000 or so distinct CDR3 sequences, 15% to 20% being singletons. For this clonotype: Its antigen is unknown.

The receptor was isolated from a male patient younger than 18 who had a stem cell transplant for acute lymphoblastic leukemia, so the T cells may come from the graft donor. The material was PBMCs, mostly from graft donor cells, obtained 360 days after TCRalphabeta/CD19-depleted stem cell transplant. The chain couples TRBV13 to TRBJ1-1; TRBD1 aligns across 8 bases. The CDR3 nucleotides are TGTGCCAGCACCTTCGTGGACAGGGCGGACACTGAAGCTTTCTTT. It specifies CASTFVDRADTEAFF. The full variable domain, in which reference TRBV13 and TRBJ1-1 provide the parts outside the CDR3, is AAGVIQSPRHLIKEKRETATLKCYPIPRHDTVYWYQQGPGQDPQFLISFYEKMQSDKGSIPDRFSAQQFSDYHSELNMSSLELGDSALYFCASTFVDRADTEAFFGQGTRLTVV.